This T cell receptor beta chain derives from a study of blood T cell repertoires in COVID-19. Germline trimming cut 5 bases from V and 5 bases from J; bases unmatched to any gene: 13. Looked up from germline, CDR1 is MNHEY and CDR2 is SMNVEV (reference sequence). The CDR3 length is 16 residues. Profiling relied on immunoSEQ multiplex PCR, and the TCRdb table lists in-frame clones only, not all of them. The sample holds 65,000 to 95,000 clones, over 70% seen once. Sample: peripheral blood. The receptor was derived from a man aged 50-60 years with active or convalescent COVID-19. V is TRBV27 and J is TRBJ2-5; 8 bases fit TRBD2. The CDR3 sequence: CASSTRWVLAAETQYF. The CDR3 nucleotides read TGTGCCAGCAGTACCCGGTGGGTACTAGCGGCGGAGACCCAGTACTTC.